One sample yielded the 11 T cell receptor beta chains listed below, sequenced in a study of T cell clonality in common variable immunodeficiency. Study-wide results and limits: In common variable immunodeficiency, TCR beta chains reportedly carried fewer deletions and N-nucleotide insertions.

Data came from immunoSEQ multiplex PCR; TCRdb stores just in-frame clones and leaves some out. There are more than 6,500 clones in the sample, with about 3.7% held by the top ten. The antigens of these receptors remain unknown. Sequences were obtained from peripheral blood mononuclear cells. The source of these receptors is a human donor with common variable immunodeficiency.

With respect to this clone: The CDR3 end lies 3 residues beyond the end of the read and is filled in from the germline J gene. This chain uses TRBV19 with TRBJ2-2, with 7 positions matching TRBD1. Germline loops: CDR1 LNHDA, CDR2 SQIVND (reference sequence). V lost 3 bases, J lost 7 bases, and 8 bases stayed unmatched. CDR3 length equals 15 residues. The sequenced CDR3 bases are TGTGCCAGTAGTATTGAGACAGGGTTTAACGGGGAG. As protein: CASSIETGFNGE. The whole CDR3 protein reads CASSIETGFNGELFF.

Turning to this clone: Read data end 3 residues before the CDR3 end; the end is taken from the germline J gene. This chain joins TRBV18 and TRBJ1-4; D not certain. This CDR3 comprises 12 residues. CDR1 is KGHSH, CDR2 LQKENI, per germline. Trimming removed 6 bases from V and 7 bases from J, with 9 bases in between. CDR3 in amino acids: CASSPYSEKLFF. Partial CDR3 DNA: TGTGCCAGCTCGCCCTACAGTGAAAAA.

Details on this clone: From the germline J gene comes the end of the CDR3, since the read stops 3 residues before it. The J gene is TRBJ1-2, the V gene TRBV7-2; D gene uncertain. The ends were cut back, 5 bases at V and 4 bases at J, with 5 bases in the middle. Germline V CDR1 and CDR2: SGHTA, FQGNSA. The CDR3 is made up of 11 amino acids. CDR3 bases read: TGTGCCAGCAGCCAACTCTATGGC. Protein product: CASSQLYG. The CDR3, in full, reads CASSQLYGYTF. The whole variable domain, remainder taken from reference TRBV7-2 and TRBJ1-2, is GAGVSQSPSNKVTEKGKDVELRCDPISGHTALYWYRQSLGQGLEFLIYFQGNSAPDKSGLPSDRFSAERTGGSVSTLTIQRTQQEDSAVYLCASSQLYGYTFGSGTRLTVV.

As regards this clone: The CDR3 end falls 3 residues outside the read, so it is completed with the germline J gene. This sequence joins TRBV7-2 and TRBJ2-7, with D possibly matching TRBD2 (6 bases). The CDR3 is 14 residues long. Germline CDR1 and CDR2: SGHTA and FQGNSA. V was clipped by 1 base and J by 3 bases, with 10 bases between them. Partial CDR3 DNA: TGTGCCAGCAGCTTAGGGAGGGGAAACTACGAG. It is translated as CASSLGRGNYE. The full CDR3 sequence reads CASSLGRGNYEQYF.

Concerning this clone itself: The CDR3 goes on 3 residues after the read ends, and that part is filled in from the germline J gene. The rearrangement uses TRBV2 and TRBJ2-1; 10 bases are a match to TRBD2. The germline V gene has CDR1 SNHLY and CDR2 FYNNEI. The length of the CDR3 is 14 residues. Germline trimming cut 5 bases from V and 5 bases from J; bases unmatched to any gene: 3. This CDR3 reads CASSISGRDNEQFF. The sequenced CDR3 bases are TGTGCCAGCAGTATCAGCGGGAGGGACAATGAG.

A remark on this clone: The read stops 3 residues short of the end of the CDR3; the missing end is completed from the germline J gene. This rearrangement joins TRBV6-4 to TRBJ2-1; D possibly corresponds to TRBD2 (5 bases). This CDR3 has 14 amino acids. The V gene's germline CDR1 is MRHNA and CDR2 SNTAGT. Trimming took off 5 bases at V and 8 bases at J, with 16 bases between the two ends. The part of the CDR3 DNA that was read is TGTGCCAGCAGTATCTTAGCGACCAGCGATGAG. Amino acid sequence: CASSILATSDE. The CDR3 in its entirety is CASSILATSDEQFF.

With regard to this clone: With the read ending 3 residues before the CDR3 end, the germline J gene is used to fill in that end. V usage is TRBV30 and J usage is TRBJ2-7; D unresolved. The ends were cut back, 4 bases at V and 6 bases at J, with 19 bases in the middle. CDR1 and CDR2 (germline): GTSNPN, SVGIG (reference sequence). The CDR3 runs to 14 residues. CDR3 DNA, as far as it was read: TGTGCCTGGACCCGTGACACCACAGCCACCGAG. Its translation: CAWTRDTTATE. The entire CDR3 sequence reads CAWTRDTTATEQYF. Using reference TRBV30 and TRBJ2-7 for the parts outside the CDR3, the full variable domain is SQTIHQWPATLVQPVGSPLSLECTVEGTSNPNLYWYRQAAGRGLQLLFYSVGIGQISSEVPQNLSASRPQDRQFILSSKKLLLSDSGFYLCAWTRDTTATEQYFGPGTRLTVT.

Comments on this clone: The CDR3 goes on 3 residues after the read ends, and that part is filled in from the germline J gene. The chain links TRBV18 to TRBJ2-5; 7 nucleotides line up with TRBD1. Germline values: CDR1 KGHSH, CDR2 LQKENI. The length of the CDR3 is 15 residues. J was trimmed by 3 bases and V by 3 bases; bases with no gene match: 7. CDR3 DNA (partial): TGTGCCAGCTCACCTCTACCGGGACAGAAAGAGACC. This sequence encodes CASSPLPGQKET. The whole CDR3 is CASSPLPGQKETQYF.

To note about this clone: Coverage ceases 3 residues before the CDR3 finishes, and the germline J gene fills in the end. V and J are TRBV19 and TRBJ2-7; the D is unclear. The CDR3 has 12 residues. V dropped 9 bases and J dropped 2 bases, with 11 bases sitting between them. From germline, CDR1 is LNHDA and CDR2 SQIVND (reference sequence). Incomplete CDR3 DNA: TGTGCCAGCAGTTACAGCACCTACGAG. The encoded protein is CASSYSTYE. The complete CDR3 reads CASSYSTYEQYF.

The covered CDR3 bases are TGTGCCAGCAGCTGGGGGGTTTTCTACGAG. This sequence encodes CASSWGVFYE. The whole CDR3 protein is CASSWGVFYEQYF. The V call is TRBV5-6, the J call TRBJ2-7; TRBD2 is a possible D gene (6 bases). The CDR3 extends 3 residues past the end of the read, so its final part is completed from the germline J gene. The V gene's germline CDR1 is SGHDT and CDR2 YYEEEE. The CDR3 totals 13 residues. Trimming took 3 bases from V and 3 from J, leaving 10 bases between them.

Worth noting for this clone: The CDR3 goes on 3 residues after the read ends, and that part is filled in from the germline J gene. The chain joins TRBV7-2 to TRBJ1-2; maybe TRBD1 (6 bases). In germline, CDR1 is SGHTA, CDR2 FQGNSA. This CDR3 has 12 residues. The CDR3 loop is CASSLYREGYTF. The CDR3 bases that were read are TGTGCCAGCAGCTTATACAGGGAGGGC.